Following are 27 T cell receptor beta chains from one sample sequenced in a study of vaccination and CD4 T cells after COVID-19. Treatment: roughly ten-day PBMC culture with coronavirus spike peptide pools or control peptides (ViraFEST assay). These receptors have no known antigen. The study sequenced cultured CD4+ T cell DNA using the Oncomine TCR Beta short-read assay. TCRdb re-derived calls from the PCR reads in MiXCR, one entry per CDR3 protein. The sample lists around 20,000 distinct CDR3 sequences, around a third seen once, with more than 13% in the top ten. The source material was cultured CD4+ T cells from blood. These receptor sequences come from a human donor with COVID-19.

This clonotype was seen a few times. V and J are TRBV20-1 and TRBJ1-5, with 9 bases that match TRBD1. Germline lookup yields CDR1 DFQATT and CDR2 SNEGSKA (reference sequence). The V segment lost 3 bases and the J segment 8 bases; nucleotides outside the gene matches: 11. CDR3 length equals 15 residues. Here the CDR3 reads CSASEDRGGWEPQHF. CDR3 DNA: TGCAGTGCTAGTGAGGACAGGGGAGGTTGGGAGCCCCAGCATTTT.

The CDR3 nucleotides read TGTGCCAGTAGTACACAGGGGTCTGGAAACACCATATATTTT. It yields the protein CASSTQGSGNTIYF. V usage is TRBV19 and J usage is TRBJ1-3; TRBD1 matches 7 bases. The CDR3 covers 14 residues. Germline V gene sequence: CDR1 LNHDA, CDR2 SQIVND (reference sequence). The trim removed 4 bases at V and 1 base at J, leaving 1 base unmatched.

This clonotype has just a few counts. CDR3 DNA: TGTGCCAGCAGTTACGACGGGAACACTGAAGCTTTCTTT. Translation: CASSYDGNTEAFF. The genes are TRBV6-5 and TRBJ1-1; D uncertain. V shed 2 bases and J shed 1 base, with 5 bases lying between them. The CDR3 is 13 residues long. Per the germline V gene, CDR1 is MNHEY and CDR2 is SVGAGI.

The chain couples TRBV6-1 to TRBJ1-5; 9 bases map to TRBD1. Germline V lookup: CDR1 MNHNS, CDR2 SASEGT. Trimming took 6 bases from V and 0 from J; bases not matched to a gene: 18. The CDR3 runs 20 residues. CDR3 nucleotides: TGTGCCAGCAGCTCGACCGGGACAGGGATCCGGGGCACTAGCAATCAGCCCCAGCATTTT. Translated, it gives CASSSTGTGIRGTSNQPQHF.

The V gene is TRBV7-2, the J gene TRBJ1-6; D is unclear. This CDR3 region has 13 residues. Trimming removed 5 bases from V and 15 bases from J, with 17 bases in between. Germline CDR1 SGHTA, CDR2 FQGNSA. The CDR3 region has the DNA TGTGCCAGCAGCATAAGAATAGCGACTGTCCTCCACTTT. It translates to CASSIRIATVLHF.

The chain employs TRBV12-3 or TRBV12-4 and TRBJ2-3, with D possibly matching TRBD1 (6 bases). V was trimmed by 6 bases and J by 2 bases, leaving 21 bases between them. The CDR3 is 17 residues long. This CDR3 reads CASSFTGLEDYTDTQYF. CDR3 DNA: TGTGCCAGCAGCTTCACAGGGTTGGAGGATTACACAGATACGCAGTATTTT.

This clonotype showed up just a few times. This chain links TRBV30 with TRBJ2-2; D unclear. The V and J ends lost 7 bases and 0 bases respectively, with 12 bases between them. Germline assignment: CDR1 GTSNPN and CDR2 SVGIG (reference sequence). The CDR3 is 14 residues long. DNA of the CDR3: TGTGCCTCTTCTGCACTCGCGAACACCGGGGAGCTGTTTTTT. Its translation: CASSALANTGELFF.

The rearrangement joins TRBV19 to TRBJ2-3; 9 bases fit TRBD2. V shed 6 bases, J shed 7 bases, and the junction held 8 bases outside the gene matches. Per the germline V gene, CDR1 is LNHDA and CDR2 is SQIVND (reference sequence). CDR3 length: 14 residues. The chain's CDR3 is CASRQSRGGYTQYF. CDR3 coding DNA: TGTGCCAGTAGACAGTCGCGGGGGGGCTATACGCAGTATTTT.

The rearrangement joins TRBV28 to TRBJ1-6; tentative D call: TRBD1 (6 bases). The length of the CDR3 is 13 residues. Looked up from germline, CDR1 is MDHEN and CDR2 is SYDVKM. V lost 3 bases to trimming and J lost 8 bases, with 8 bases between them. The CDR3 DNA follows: TGTGCCAGCAGTTTTAGGGGGGATTCACCCCTCCACTTT. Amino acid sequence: CASSFRGDSPLHF.

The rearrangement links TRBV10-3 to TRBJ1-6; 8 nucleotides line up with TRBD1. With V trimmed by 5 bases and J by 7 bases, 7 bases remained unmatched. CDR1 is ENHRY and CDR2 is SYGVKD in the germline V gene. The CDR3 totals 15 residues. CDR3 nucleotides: TGTGCCATCAGTACGTCAGGGGGCGAAAATTCACCCCTCCACTTT. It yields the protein CAISTSGGENSPLHF.

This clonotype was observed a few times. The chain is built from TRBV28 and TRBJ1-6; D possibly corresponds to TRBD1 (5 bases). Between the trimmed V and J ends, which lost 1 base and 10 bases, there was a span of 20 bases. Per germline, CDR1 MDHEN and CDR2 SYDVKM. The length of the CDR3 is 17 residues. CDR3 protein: CASSLYMGLGRESPLHF. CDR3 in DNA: TGTGCCAGCAGTTTATATATGGGGCTTGGCAGGGAATCACCCCTCCACTTT. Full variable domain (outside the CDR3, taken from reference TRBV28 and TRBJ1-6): DVKVTQSSRYLVKRTGEKVFLECVQDMDHENMFWYRQDPGLGLRLIYFSYDVKMKEKGDIPEGYSVSREKKERFSLILESASTNQTSMYLCASSLYMGLGRESPLHFGNGTRLTVT.

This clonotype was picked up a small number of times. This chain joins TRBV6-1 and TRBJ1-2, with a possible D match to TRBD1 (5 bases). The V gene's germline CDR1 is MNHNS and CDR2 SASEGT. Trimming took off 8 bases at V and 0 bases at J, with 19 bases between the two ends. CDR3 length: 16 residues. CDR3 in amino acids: CASGTAWERSNYGYTF. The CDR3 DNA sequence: TGTGCCAGCGGGACGGCGTGGGAAAGATCTAACTATGGCTACACCTTC.

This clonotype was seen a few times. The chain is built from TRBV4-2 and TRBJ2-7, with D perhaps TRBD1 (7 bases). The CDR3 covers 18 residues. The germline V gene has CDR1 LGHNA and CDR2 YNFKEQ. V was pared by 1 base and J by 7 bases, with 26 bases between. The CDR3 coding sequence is TGTGCCAGCAGCCAAGGCGGGTTTGGTGGAGGGGGCAGGGGGGAGCAGTACTTC. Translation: CASSQGGFGGGGRGEQYF.

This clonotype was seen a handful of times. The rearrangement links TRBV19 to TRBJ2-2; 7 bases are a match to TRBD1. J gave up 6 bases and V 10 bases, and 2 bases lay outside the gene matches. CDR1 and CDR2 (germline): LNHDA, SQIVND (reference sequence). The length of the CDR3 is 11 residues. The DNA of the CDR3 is TGTGCCACCGGACAGGCCGGGGAGCTGTTTTTT. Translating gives CATGQAGELFF. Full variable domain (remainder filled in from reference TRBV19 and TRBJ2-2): DGGITQSPKYLFRKEGQNVTLSCEQNLNHDAMYWYRQDPGQGLRLIYYSQIVNDFQKGDIAEGYSVSREKKESFPLTVTSAQKNPTAFYLCATGQAGELFFGEGSRLTVL.

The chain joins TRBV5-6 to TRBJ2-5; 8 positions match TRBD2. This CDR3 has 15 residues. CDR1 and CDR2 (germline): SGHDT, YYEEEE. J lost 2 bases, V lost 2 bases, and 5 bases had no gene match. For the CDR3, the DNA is TGTGCCAGCAGCTTCGGGGGGGGGCCACAAGAGACCCAGTACTTC. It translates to CASSFGGGPQETQYF.

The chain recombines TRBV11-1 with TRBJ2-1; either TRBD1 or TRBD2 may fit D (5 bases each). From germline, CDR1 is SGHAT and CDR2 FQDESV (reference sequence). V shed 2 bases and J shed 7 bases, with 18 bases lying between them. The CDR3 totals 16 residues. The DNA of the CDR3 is TGTGCCAGCAGCTTATCCCGGGGACCAGAAACAAATGAGCAGTTCTTC. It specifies CASSLSRGPETNEQFF.

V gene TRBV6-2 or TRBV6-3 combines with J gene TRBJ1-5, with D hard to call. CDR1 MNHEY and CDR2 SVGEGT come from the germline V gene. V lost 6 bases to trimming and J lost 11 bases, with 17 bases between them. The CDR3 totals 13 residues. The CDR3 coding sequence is TGTGCCAGCAGCGAGACCAGACATATGGCCCAGCATTTT. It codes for CASSETRHMAQHF.

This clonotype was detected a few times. The CDR3 bases are TGTGCCAGCAGCTTCCGAAGGGAGGGTGAGCAGTTCTTC. This sequence encodes CASSFRREGEQFF. The V gene is TRBV7-8, the J gene TRBJ2-1; TRBD2 agrees at 7 bases. Germline loops: CDR1 SGHVS, CDR2 FQNEAQ. With 3 bases clipped from V and 9 bases from J, the junction kept 5 bases outside the gene matches. This CDR3 contains 13 residues.

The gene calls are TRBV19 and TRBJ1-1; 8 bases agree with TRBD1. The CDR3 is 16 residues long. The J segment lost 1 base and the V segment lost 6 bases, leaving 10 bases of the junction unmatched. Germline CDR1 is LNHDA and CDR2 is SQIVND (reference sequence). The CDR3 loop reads CASRETGGYRNTEAFF. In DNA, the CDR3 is TGTGCCAGTAGGGAAACAGGGGGATATCGGAACACTGAAGCTTTCTTT.

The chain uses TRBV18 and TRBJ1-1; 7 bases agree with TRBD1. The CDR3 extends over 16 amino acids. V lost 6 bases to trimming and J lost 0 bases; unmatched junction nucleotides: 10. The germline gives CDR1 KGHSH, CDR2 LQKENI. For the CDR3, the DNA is TGTGCCAGCTCCCCTCCGGGACAGCCCATGAACACTGAAGCTTTCTTT. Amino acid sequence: CASSPPGQPMNTEAFF.

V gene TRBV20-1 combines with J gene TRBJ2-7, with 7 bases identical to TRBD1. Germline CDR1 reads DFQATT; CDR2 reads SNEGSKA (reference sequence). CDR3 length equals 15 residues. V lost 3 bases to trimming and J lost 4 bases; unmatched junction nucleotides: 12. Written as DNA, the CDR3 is TGCAGTGCTAGTGGAACGGACAGGCCAGCTTACGAGCAGTACTTC. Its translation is CSASGTDRPAYEQYF.

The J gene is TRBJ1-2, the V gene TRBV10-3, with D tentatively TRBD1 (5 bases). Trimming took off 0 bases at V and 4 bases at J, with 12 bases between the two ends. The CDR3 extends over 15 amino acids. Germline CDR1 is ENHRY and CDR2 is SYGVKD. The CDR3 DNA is TGTGCCATCAGTGAGTCTGCGGGGGGTAGCTATGGCTACACCTTC. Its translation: CAISESAGGSYGYTF.

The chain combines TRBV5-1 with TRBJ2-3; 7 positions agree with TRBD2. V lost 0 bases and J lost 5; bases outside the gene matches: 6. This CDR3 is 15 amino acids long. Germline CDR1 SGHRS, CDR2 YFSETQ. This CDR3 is CASSLAGEGRDTQYF. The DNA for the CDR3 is TGCGCCAGCAGCTTGGCCGGGGAGGGGAGAGATACGCAGTATTTT.

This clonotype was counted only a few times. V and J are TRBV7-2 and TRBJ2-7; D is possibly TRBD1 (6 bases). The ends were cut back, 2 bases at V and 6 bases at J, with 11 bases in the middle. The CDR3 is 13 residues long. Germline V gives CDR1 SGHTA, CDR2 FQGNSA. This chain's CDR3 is CASSLSQGLEQYF. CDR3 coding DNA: TGTGCCAGCAGCTTATCGCAGGGGCTCGAGCAGTACTTC.

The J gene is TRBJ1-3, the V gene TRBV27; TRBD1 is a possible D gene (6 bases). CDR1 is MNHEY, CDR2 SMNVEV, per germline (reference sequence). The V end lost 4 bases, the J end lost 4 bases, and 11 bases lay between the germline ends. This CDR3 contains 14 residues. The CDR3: CASSSTGWGNTIYF. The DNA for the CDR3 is TGTGCCAGCAGTTCAACAGGGTGGGGAAACACCATATATTTT.

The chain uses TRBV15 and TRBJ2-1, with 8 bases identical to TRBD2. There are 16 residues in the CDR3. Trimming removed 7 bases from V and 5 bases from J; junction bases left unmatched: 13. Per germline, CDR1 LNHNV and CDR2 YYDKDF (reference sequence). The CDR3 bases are TGTGCCACCACCATAGGGCCCGGGGGGGGCGACAATGAGCAGTTCTTC. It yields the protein CATTIGPGGGDNEQFF.

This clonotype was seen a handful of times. The DNA for the CDR3 is TGTGCCAGCAGCTTAATTTGGGATTCACCCCTCCACTTT. This sequence encodes CASSLIWDSPLHF. The chain recombines TRBV7-2 with TRBJ1-6; D uncertain. Deletions cut 2 bases from V and 8 bases from J, with 7 bases between. Germline CDR1 reads SGHTA; CDR2 reads FQGNSA. The CDR3 consists of 13 residues.